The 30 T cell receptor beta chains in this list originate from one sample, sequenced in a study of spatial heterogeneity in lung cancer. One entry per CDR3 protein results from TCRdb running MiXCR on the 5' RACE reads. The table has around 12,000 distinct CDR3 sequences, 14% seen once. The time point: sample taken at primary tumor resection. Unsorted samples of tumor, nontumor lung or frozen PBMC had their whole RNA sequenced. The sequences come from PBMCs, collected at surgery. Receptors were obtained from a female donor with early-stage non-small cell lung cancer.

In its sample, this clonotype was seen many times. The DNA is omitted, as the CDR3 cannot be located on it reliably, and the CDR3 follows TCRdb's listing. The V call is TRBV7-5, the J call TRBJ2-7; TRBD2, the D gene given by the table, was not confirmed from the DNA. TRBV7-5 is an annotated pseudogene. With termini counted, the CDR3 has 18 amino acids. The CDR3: CISVSEAAGGLGPREQYF.

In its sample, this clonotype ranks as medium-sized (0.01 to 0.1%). The CDR3 region is CSVARLSSTDTQYF. The CDR3 DNA reads TGCAGCGTTGCTCGACTGTCTAGCACAGATACGCAGTATTTT. V usage is TRBV29-1 and J usage is TRBJ2-3; D uncertain. The V end was cut by 4 bases, the J end by 0 bases, with 11 bases between. Germline V CDR1 and CDR2: SQVTM, ANQGSEA. The length of the CDR3 is 14 residues.

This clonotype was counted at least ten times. The CDR3, as DNA: TGTGCCAGCAGCTCCAAAGGAGGCAGGGGCAACTTC. Its protein is CASSSKGGRGNF. The chain has TRBV21-1 and TRBJ2-7; the table calls TRBD1, which could not be checked here. TRBV21-1 constitutes a pseudogene. CDR3 length equals 12 residues.

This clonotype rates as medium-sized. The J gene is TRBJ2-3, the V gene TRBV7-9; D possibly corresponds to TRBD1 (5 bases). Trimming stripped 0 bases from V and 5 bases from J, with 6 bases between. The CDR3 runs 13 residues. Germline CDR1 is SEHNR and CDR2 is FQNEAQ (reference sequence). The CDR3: CASSLAGEDTQYF. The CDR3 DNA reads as TGTGCCAGCAGCTTAGCAGGGGAAGATACGCAGTATTTT.

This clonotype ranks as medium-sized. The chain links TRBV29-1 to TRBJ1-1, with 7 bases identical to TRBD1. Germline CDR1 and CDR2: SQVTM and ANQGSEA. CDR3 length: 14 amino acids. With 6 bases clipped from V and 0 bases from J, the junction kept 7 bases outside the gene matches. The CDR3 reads CSVNDRDLNTEAFF. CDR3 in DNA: TGCAGCGTAAATGACAGGGATCTGAACACTGAAGCTTTCTTT.

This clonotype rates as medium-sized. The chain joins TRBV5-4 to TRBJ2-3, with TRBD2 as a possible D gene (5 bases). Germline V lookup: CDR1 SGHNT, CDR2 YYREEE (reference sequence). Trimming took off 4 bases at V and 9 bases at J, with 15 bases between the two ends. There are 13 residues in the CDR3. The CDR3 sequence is CASSVDSYETQYF. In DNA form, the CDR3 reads TGTGCCAGCAGCGTGGACTCGTATGAGACGCAGTATTTT.

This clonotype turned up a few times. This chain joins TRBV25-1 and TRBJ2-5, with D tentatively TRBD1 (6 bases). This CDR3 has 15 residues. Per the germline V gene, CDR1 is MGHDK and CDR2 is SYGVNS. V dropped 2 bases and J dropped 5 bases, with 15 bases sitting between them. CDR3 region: CASSELRARGETQYF. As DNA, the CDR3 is TGTGCCAGCAGTGAACTCAGGGCGAGGGGGGAGACCCAGTACTTC. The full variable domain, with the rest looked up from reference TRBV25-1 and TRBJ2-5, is EADIYQTPRYLVIGTGKKITLECSQTMGHDKMYWYQQDPGMELHLIHYSYGVNSTEKGDLSSESTVSRIRTEHFPLTLESARPSHTSQYLCASSELRARGETQYFGPGTRLLVL.

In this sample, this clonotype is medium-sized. The CDR3: CASSYSGQGGANTEAFF. As DNA, the CDR3 is TGTGCCAGCAGTTACTCAGGTCAGGGGGGAGCGAACACTGAAGCTTTCTTT. The V call is TRBV6-5, the J call TRBJ1-1, with TRBD1 matching 7 bases. The CDR3 extends over 17 amino acids. The ends lost 0 bases at V and 1 base at J; junction bases unmatched: 8. Germline V gives CDR1 MNHEY, CDR2 SVGAGI.

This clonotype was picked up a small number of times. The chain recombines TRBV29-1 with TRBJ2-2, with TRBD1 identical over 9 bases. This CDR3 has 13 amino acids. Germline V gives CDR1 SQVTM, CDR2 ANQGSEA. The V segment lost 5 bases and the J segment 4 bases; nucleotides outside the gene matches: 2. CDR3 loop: CSVRQGGTGELFF. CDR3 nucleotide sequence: TGCAGCGTTAGACAGGGGGGCACCGGGGAGCTGTTTTTT.

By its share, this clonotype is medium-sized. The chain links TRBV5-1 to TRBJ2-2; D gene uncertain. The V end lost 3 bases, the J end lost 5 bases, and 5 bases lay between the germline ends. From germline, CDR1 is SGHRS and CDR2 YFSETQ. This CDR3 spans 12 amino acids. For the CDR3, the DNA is TGCGCCAGCAGCTACCAAACCGGGGAGCTGTTTTTT. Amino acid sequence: CASSYQTGELFF.

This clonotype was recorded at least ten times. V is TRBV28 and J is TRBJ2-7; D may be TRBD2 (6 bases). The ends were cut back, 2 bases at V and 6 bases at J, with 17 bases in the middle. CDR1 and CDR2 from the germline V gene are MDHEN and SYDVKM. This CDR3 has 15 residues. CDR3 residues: CASSLTPGLRVEQYF. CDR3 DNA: TGTGCCAGCAGTTTAACTCCCGGACTACGGGTCGAGCAGTACTTC.

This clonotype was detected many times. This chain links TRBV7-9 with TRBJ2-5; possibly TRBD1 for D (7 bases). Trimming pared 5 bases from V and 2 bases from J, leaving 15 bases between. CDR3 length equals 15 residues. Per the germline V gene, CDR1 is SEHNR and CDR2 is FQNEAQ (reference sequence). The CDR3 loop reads CASSIGGTAQETQYF. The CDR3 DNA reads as TGTGCCAGCAGCATAGGCGGGACAGCTCAAGAGACCCAGTACTTC.

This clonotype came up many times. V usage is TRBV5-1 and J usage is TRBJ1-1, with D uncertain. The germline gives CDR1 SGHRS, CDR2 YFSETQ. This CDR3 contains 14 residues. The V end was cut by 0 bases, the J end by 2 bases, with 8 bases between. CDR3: CASSLAVTNTEAFF. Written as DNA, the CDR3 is TGCGCCAGCAGCTTGGCAGTTACTAACACTGAAGCTTTCTTT. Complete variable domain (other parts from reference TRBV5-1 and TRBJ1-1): KAGVTQTPRYLIKTRGQQVTLSCSPISGHRSVSWYQQTPGQGLQFLFEYFSETQRNKGNFPGRFSGRQFSNSRSEMNVSTLELGDSALYLCASSLAVTNTEAFFGQGTRLTVV.

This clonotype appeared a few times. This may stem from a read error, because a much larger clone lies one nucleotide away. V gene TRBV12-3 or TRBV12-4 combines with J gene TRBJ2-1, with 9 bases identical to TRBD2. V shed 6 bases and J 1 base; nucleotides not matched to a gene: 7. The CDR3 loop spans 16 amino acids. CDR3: CASRASGRRSYNEQFF. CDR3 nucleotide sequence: TGTGCCAGCAGAGCAAGCGGGAGGAGGTCCTACAATGAGCAGTTCTTC.

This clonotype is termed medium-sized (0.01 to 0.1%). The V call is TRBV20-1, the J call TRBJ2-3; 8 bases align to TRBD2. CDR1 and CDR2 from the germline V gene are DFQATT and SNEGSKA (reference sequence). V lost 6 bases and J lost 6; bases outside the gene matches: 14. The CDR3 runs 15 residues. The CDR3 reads CSARDPGTRGDTQYF. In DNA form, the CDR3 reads TGCAGTGCCCGAGACCCCGGGACTAGGGGGGATACGCAGTATTTT.

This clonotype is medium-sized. Here the CDR3 DNA reads TGTGCCAGCAGATCAGGACAGGGGGCTTGGAAGAATGAGCAGTTCTTC. Translation gives CASRSGQGAWKNEQFF. V usage is TRBV9 and J usage is TRBJ2-1; TRBD1 agrees at 11 bases. The V gene end was trimmed by 5 bases and the J gene end by 7 bases; junction bases not matched to a gene: 11. From germline, CDR1 is SGDLS and CDR2 YYNGEE. CDR3 length: 16 amino acids.

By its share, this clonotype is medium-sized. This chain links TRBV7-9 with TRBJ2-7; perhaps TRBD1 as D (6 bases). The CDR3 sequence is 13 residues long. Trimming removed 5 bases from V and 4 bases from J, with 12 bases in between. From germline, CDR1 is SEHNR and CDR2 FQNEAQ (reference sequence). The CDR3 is CASSHLGGYEQYF. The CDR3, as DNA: TGTGCCAGCAGCCACCTAGGGGGATACGAGCAGTACTTC.

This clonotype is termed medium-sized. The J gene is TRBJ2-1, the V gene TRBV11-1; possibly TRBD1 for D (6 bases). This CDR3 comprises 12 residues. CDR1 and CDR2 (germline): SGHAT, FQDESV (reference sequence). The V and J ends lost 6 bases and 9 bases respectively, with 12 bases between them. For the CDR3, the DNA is TGTGCCAGCAGTACTACAGGGCGTGAGCAGTTCTTC. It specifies CASSTTGREQFF.

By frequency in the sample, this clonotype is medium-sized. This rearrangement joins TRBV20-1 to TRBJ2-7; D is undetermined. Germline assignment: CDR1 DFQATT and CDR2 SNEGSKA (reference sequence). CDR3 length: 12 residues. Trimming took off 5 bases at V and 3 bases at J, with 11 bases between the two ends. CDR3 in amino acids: CSAPRDGYEQYF. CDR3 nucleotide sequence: TGCAGTGCTCCCCGTGACGGCTACGAGCAGTACTTC.

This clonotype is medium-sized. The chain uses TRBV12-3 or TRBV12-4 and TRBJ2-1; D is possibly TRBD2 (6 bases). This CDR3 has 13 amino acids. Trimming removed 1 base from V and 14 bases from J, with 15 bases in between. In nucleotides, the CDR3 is TGTGCCAGCAGTTTAGTCACCCGGGCTAGCGAGTTCTTC. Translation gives CASSLVTRASEFF.

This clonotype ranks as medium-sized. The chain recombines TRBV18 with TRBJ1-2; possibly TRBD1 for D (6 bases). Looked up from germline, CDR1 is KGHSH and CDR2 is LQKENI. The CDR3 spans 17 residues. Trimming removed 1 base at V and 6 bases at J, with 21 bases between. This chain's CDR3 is CASSPRTTGSGTDGYTF. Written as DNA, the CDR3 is TGTGCCAGCTCACCACGGACAACAGGGTCAGGGACGGATGGCTACACCTTC.

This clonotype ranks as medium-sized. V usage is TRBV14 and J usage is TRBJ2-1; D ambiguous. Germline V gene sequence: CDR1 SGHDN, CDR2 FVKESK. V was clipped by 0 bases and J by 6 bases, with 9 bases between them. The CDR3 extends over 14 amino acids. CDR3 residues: CASSQERVVNEQFF. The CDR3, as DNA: TGTGCCAGCAGCCAAGAAAGGGTTGTCAATGAGCAGTTCTTC. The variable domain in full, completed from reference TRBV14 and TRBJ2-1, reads EAGVTQFPSHSVIEKGQTVTLRCDPISGHDNLYWYRRVMGKEIKFLLHFVKESKQDESGMPNNRFLAERTGGTYSTLKVQPAELEDSGVYFCASSQERVVNEQFFGPGTRLTVL.

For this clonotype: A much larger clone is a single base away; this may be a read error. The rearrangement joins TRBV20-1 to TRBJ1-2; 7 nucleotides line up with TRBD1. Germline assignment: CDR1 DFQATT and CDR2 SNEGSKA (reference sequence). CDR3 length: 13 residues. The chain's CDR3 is CIAEGGAGYGYTF. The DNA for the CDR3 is TGCATTGCTGAAGGGGGCGCCGGCTATGGCTACACCTTC.

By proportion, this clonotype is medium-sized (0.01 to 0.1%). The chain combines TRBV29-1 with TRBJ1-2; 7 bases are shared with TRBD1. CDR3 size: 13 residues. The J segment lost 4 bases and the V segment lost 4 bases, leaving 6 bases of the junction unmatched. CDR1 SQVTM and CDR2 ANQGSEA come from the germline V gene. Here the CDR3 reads CSVGPGTVYGYTF. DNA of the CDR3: TGCAGCGTTGGCCCCGGGACAGTCTATGGCTACACCTTC. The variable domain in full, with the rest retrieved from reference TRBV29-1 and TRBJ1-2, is SAVISQKPSRDICQRGTSLTIQCQVDSQVTMMFWYRQQPGQSLTLIATANQGSEATYESGFVIDKFPISRPNLTFSTLTVSNMSPEDSSIYLCSVGPGTVYGYTFGSGTRLTVV.

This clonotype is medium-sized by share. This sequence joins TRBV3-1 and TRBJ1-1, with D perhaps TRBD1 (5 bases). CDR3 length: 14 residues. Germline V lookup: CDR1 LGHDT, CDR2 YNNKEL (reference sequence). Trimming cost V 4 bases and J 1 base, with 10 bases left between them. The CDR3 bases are TGTGCCAGCAGCCGCGGGGGGGGGAACACTGAAGCTTTCTTT. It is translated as CASSRGGGNTEAFF.

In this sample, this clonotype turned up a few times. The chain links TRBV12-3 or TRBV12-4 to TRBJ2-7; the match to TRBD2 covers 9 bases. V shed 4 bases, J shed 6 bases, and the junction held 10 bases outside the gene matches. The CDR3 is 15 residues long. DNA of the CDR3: TGTGCCAGCAGTTCGGCCGGGACTAGCAGGGGCGAGCAGTACTTC. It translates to CASSSAGTSRGEQYF.

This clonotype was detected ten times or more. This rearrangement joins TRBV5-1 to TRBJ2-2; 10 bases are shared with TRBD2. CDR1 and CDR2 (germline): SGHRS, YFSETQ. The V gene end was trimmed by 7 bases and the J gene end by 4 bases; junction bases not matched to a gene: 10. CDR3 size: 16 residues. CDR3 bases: TGCGCCAGCCGACTGCCGGGACTAGCGACCACCGGGGAGCTGTTTTTT. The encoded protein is CASRLPGLATTGELFF.

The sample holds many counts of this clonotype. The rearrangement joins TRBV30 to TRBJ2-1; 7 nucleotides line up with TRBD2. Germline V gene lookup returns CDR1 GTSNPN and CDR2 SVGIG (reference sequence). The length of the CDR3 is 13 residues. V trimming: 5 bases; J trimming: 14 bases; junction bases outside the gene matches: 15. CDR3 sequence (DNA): TGTGCCTGGCAAACCGGGACTATGACATCCAAGTTCTTC. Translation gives CAWQTGTMTSKFF.

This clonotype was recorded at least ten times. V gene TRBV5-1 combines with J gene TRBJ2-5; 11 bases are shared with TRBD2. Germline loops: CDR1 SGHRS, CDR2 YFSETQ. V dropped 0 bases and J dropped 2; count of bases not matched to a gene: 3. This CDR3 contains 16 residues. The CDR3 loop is CASSLGPSGGQETQYF. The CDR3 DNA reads TGCGCCAGCAGCTTGGGTCCTAGCGGGGGGCAAGAGACCCAGTACTTC.

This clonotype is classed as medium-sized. The CDR3 bases are TGTGCCAGCAGTTTAAGGCAGGGTGGCGATAAACTGTTTTTT. It yields the protein CASSLRQGGDKLFF. The rearrangement uses TRBV12-3 or TRBV12-4 and TRBJ1-4; possible D gene TRBD1, 5 bases. The CDR3 runs to 14 residues. V shed 2 bases and J shed 11 bases, with 15 bases lying between them.